Included here is one TCR beta chain sequence, with context. The target antigen is unknown. At one of its ends the junction is not consistent with the germline gene, which may arise from a read error. Sequencing was performed with immunoSEQ multiplex PCR; in TCRdb, only in-frame clones are kept and a portion is missing. The sample has roughly 2.5 million clones, over 85% seen once. This CDR3 has 13 residues. The entry originates in a study of shared clonotypes between healthy human individuals. Study at large: Per donor, CD8 memory used one plate, CD8 naive used two, CD4 memory used three and CD4 naive used three.

Whole-study findings and limits: Richness estimates generally favored naive over memory subsets.

Memory CD4+ cells were the fraction left after CD45RA+ naive selection. The sequence was collected from a man younger than 35 in good health. Sample: naive CD4+ T cells sorted from blood. Subset here: CD45RA+ positively selected. V gene TRBV5-3 combines with J gene TRBJ1-1, with D unresolved. TRBV5-3 is recorded as an ORF, its role being uncertain. The CDR3 protein is CASSLRPNTEAFF. The CDR3 DNA reads TGTGCCAGCAGCTTGAGGCCTAACACTGAAGCTTTCTTT.